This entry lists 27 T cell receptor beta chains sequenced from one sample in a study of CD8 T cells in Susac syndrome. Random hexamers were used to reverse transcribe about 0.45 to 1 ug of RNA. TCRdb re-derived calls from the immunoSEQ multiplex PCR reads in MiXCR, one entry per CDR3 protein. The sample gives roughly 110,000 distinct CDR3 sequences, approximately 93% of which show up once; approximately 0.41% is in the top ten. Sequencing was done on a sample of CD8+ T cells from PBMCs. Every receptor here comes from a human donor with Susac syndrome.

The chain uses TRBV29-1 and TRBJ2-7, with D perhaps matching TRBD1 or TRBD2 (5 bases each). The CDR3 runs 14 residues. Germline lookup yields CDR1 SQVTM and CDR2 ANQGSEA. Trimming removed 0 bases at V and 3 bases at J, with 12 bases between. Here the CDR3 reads CSVEEGTQGYEQYF. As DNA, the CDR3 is TGCAGCGTTGAAGAAGGGACCCAGGGCTACGAGCAGTACTTC.

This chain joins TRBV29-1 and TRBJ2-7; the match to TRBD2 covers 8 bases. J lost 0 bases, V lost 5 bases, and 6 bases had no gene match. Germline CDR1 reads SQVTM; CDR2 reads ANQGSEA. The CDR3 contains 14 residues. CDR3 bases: TGCAGCGTTACACTAGCGGACCTCTCCTACGAGCAGTACTTC. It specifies CSVTLADLSYEQYF.

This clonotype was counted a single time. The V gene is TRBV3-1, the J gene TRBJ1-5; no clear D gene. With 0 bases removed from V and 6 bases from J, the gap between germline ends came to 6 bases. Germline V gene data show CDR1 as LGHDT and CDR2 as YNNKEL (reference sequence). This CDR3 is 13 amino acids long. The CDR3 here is CASSQDKGQPQHF. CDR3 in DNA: TGTGCCAGCAGCCAAGATAAGGGTCAGCCCCAGCATTTT.

For the CDR3, the DNA is TGCAGCGTTGCCTTAACCAGCACAGATACGCAGTATTTT. Its translation is CSVALTSTDTQYF. The chain is built from TRBV29-1 and TRBJ2-3; the D is unclear. CDR1 and CDR2 (germline): SQVTM, ANQGSEA. Between the trimmed V and J ends, which lost 4 bases and 0 bases, there was a span of 8 bases. The CDR3 length is 13 residues.

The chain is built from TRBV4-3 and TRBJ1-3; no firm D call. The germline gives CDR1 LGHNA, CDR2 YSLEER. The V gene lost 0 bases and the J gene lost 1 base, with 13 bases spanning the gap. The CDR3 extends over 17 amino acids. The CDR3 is CASSQDFDSGSGNTIYF. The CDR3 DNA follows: TGCGCCAGCAGCCAAGATTTCGACTCGGGGTCTGGAAACACCATATATTTT.

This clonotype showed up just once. CDR3 loop: CASSQVGGTEAFF. The CDR3 DNA reads TGCGCCAGCAGCCAAGTAGGGGGCACTGAAGCTTTCTTT. The J gene is TRBJ1-1, the V gene TRBV4-1, with D tentatively TRBD1 (6 bases). Trimming took 1 base from V and 4 from J, leaving 7 bases between them. Germline loops: CDR1 MGHRA, CDR2 YSYEKL. The CDR3 extends over 13 amino acids.

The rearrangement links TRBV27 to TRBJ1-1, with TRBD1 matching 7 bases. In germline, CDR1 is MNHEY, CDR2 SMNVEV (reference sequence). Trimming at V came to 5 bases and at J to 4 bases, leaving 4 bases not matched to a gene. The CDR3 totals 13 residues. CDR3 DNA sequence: TGTGCCAGCAGTCGGGGACAGAGCACTGAAGCTTTCTTT. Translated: CASSRGQSTEAFF.

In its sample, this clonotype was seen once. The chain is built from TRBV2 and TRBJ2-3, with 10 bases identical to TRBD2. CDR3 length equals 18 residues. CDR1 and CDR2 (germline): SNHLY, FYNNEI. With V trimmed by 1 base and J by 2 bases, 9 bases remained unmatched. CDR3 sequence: CASSEGGVSGGITDTQYF. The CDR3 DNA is TGTGCCAGCAGTGAAGGGGGGGTTAGCGGGGGGATCACAGATACGCAGTATTTT.

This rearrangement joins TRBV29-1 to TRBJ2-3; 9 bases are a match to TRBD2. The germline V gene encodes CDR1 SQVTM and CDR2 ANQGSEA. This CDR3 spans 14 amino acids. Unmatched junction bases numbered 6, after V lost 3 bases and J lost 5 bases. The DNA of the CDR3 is TGCAGCGTTGAGGGCGGGGGGGCTGGAGATACGCAGTATTTT. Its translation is CSVEGGGAGDTQYF.

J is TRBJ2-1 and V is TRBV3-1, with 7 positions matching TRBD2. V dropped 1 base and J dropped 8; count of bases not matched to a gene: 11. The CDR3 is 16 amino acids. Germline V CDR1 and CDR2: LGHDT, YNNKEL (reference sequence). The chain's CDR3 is CASSQGRDYLGHEQFF. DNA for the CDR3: TGTGCCAGCAGCCAAGGCCGGGACTACCTAGGCCATGAGCAGTTCTTC.

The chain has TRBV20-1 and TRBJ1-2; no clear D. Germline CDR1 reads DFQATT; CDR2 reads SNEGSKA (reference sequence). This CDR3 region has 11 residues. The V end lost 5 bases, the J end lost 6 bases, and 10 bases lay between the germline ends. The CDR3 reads CSAGMADGYTF. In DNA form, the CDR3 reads TGCAGTGCTGGGATGGCGGATGGCTACACCTTC.

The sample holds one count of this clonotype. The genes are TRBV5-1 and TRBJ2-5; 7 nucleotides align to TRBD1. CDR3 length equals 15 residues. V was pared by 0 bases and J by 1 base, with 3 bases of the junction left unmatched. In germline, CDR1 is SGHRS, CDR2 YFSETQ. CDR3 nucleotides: TGCGCCAGCAGCTTGGAGGGGGCGATCCAAGAGACCCAGTACTTC. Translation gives CASSLEGAIQETQYF.

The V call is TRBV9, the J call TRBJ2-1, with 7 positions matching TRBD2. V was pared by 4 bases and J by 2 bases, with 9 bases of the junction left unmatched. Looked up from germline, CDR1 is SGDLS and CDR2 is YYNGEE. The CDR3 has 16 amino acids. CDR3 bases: TGTGCCAGCAGCCCGGGGGGTCTAGCGGCCTACAATGAGCAGTTCTTC. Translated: CASSPGGLAAYNEQFF.

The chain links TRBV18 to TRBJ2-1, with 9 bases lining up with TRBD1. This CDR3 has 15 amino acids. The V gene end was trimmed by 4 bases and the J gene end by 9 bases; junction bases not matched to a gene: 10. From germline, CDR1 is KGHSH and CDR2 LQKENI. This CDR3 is CASSQDRGSESEQFF. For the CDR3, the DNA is TGTGCCAGCTCACAAGACAGGGGGTCGGAGTCTGAGCAGTTCTTC.

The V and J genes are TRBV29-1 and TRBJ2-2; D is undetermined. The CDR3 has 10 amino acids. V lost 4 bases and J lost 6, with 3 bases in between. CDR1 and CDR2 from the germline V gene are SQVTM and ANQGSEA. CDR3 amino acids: CSVVSGELFF. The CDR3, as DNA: TGCAGCGTTGTGTCCGGGGAGCTGTTTTTT.

CDR3 bases: TGCGCCAGCAGCCATCTTGAATCCGAGCAGTACTTC. It is translated as CASSHLESEQYF. This chain links TRBV4-1 with TRBJ2-7; D uncertain. Germline V gives CDR1 MGHRA, CDR2 YSYEKL. Deletions cut 3 bases from V and 6 bases from J, with 9 bases between. The CDR3 spans 12 residues.

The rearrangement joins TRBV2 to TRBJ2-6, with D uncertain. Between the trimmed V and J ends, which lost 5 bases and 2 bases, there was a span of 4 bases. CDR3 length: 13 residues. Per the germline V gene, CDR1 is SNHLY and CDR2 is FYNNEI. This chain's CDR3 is CASSPAGANVLTF. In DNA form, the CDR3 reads TGTGCCAGCAGTCCTGCTGGGGCCAACGTCCTGACTTTC.

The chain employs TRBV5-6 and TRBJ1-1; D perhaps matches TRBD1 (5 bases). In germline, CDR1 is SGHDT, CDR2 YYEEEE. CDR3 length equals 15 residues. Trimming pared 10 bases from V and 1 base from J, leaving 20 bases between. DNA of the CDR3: TGTGCCTCTTCGACAGCGCTGTCTGGGAACACTGAAGCTTTCTTT. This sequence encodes CASSTALSGNTEAFF. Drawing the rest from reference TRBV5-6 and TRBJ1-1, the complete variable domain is DAGVTQSPTHLIKTRGQQVTLRCSPKSGHDTVSWYQQALGQGPQFIFQYYEEEERQRGNFPDRFSGHQFPNYSSELNVNALLLGDSALYLCASSTALSGNTEAFFGQGTRLTVV.

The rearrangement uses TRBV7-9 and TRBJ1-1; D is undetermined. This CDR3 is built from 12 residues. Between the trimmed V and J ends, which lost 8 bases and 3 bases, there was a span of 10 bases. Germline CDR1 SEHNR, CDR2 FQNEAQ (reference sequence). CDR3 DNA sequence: TGTGCCAGCCTAGGGTCAGACACTGAAGCTTTCTTT. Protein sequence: CASLGSDTEAFF. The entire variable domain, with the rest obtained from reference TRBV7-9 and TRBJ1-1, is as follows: DTGVSQNPRHKITKRGQNVTFRCDPISEHNRLYWYRQTLGQGPEFLTYFQNEAQLEKSRLLSDRFSAERPKGSFSTLEIQRTEQGDSAMYLCASLGSDTEAFFGQGTRLTVV.

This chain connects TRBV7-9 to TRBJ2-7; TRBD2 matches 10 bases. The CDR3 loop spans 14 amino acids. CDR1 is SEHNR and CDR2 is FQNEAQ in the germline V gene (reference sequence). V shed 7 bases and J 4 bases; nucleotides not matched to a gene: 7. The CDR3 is CASNPSGGPYEQYF. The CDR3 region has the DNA TGTGCCAGCAACCCTAGCGGGGGACCGTACGAGCAGTACTTC.

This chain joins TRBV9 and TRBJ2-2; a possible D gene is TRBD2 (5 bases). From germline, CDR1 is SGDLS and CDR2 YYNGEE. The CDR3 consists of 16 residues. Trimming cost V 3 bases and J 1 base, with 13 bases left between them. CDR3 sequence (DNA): TGTGCCAGCAGCGCGCAGTTTGAGGGGAACACCGGGGAGCTGTTTTTT. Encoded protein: CASSAQFEGNTGELFF.

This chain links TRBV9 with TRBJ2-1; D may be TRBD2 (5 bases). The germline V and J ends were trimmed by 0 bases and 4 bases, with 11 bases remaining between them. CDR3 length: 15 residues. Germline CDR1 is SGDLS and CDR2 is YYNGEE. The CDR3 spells CASSVVAGTYNEQFF. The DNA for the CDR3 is TGTGCCAGCAGCGTAGTGGCGGGTACATACAATGAGCAGTTCTTC.

The CDR3 loop reads CASSSPLWGGGSTYEQYF. DNA for the CDR3: TGTGCCAGCAGCTCCCCCCTATGGGGCGGGGGGTCTACCTACGAGCAGTACTTC. This chain joins TRBV7-9 and TRBJ2-7, with TRBD2 identical over 8 bases. Germline V CDR1 and CDR2: SEHNR, FQNEAQ (reference sequence). The CDR3 sequence is 18 residues long. J was trimmed by 2 bases and V by 4 bases; bases with no gene match: 16.

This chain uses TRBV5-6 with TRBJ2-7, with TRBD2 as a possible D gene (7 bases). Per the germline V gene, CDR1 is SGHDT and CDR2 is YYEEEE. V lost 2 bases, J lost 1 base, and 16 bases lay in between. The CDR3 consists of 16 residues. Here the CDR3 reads CASSFSGGGPSYEQYF. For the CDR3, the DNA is TGTGCCAGCAGCTTTAGTGGCGGGGGCCCTTCCTACGAGCAGTACTTC.

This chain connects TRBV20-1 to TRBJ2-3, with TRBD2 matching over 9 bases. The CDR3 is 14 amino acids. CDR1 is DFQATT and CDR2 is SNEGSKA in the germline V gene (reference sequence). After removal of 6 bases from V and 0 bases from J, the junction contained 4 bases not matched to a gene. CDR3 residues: CSARTSESTDTQYF. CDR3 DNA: TGCAGTGCCAGGACTAGCGAGAGCACAGATACGCAGTATTTT.

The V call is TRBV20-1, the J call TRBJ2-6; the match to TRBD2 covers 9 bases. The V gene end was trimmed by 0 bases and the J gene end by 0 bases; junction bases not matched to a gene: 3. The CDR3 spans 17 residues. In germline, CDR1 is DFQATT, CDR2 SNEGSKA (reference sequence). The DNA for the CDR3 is TGCAGTGCTAGAGAGACTAGCGGACCCTCTGGGGCCAACGTCCTGACTTTC. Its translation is CSARETSGPSGANVLTF.

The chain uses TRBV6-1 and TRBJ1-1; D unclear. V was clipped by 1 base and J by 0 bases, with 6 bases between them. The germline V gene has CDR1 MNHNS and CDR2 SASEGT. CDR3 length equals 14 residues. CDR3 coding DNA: TGTGCCAGCAGTGAAGAGTTGGTGAACACTGAAGCTTTCTTT. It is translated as CASSEELVNTEAFF.